The 20 T cell receptor beta chains presented below share a single source sample, sequenced in a study of OX40 agonist ivuxolimab in advanced cancers. Generated by immunoSEQ multiplex PCR, the TCRdb table keeps only in-frame clones and is missing some. The table includes fewer than 70,000 clones, around four fifths detected once. Sequencing was performed on CD4+ or CD8+ T cells sorted from blood, taken in a trial of the OX40 agonist ivuxolimab. The receptors were sampled from an adult with an advanced solid tumor such as melanoma, head and neck, liver or kidney cancer.

V is TRBV7-2 and J is TRBJ1-5; unclear D gene. The CDR3 is 13 residues long. CDR1 and CDR2 (germline): SGHTA, FQGNSA. V lost 5 bases and J lost 5, with 10 bases in between. Here the CDR3 reads CASSLKGDQPQHF. The CDR3 region has the DNA TGTGCCAGCAGCCTCAAGGGTGATCAGCCCCAGCATTTT.

This rearrangement joins TRBV11-3 to TRBJ2-3; 8 nucleotides line up with TRBD2. The CDR3 covers 16 residues. J was trimmed by 9 bases and V by 5 bases; bases with no gene match: 16. Germline CDR1 and CDR2: SGHNT and YENEEA. The DNA for the CDR3 is TGTGCCAGCAGCATAGGTGGCCTAGCGGGTGCCCTGACGCAGTATTTT. It translates to CASSIGGLAGALTQYF.

This clone was seen a few times. This chain joins TRBV7-9 and TRBJ2-5; unclear D gene. The CDR3 is 11 residues long. Germline CDR1 reads SEHNR; CDR2 reads FQNEAQ (reference sequence). V was trimmed by 8 bases and J by 5 bases, leaving 9 bases between them. The CDR3 loop reads CASRYGETQYF. The DNA of the CDR3 is TGTGCCAGCCGATATGGGGAGACCCAGTACTTC.

The chain uses TRBV9 and TRBJ1-6; a weak D match, TRBD1 (6 bases). V gave up 3 bases and J gave up 9 bases, with 16 bases separating them. Germline CDR1 SGDLS, CDR2 YYNGEE. CDR3 length: 15 amino acids. CDR3 protein: CASSESTGSGSPLHF. The CDR3 DNA reads as TGTGCCAGCAGCGAAAGTACAGGGTCGGGTTCACCCCTCCACTTT.

This chain joins TRBV6-5 and TRBJ2-3; D is possibly TRBD2 (6 bases). Germline CDR1 is MNHEY and CDR2 is SVGAGI. Trimming removed 6 bases at V and 3 bases at J, with 10 bases between. The CDR3 is 13 residues long. CDR3 DNA: TGTGCCAGCAGCTGGGGGACTACAGATACGCAGTATTTT. It translates to CASSWGTTDTQYF.

This chain joins TRBV7-8 and TRBJ1-5; possible D gene TRBD1, 5 bases. The CDR3 sequence is 15 residues long. The ends were cut back, 1 base at V and 3 bases at J, with 10 bases in the middle. CDR1 and CDR2 (germline): SGHVS, FQNEAQ. The CDR3 DNA is TGTGCCAGCAGCTTAGATGGGACTGCCAATCAGCCCCAGCATTTT. Protein product: CASSLDGTANQPQHF.

This clone has only a few counts. The same CDR3 arises from other DNA sequences in this sample as well. The V call is TRBV6-1, the J call TRBJ1-2, with 7 nucleotides matching TRBD1. The length of the CDR3 is 13 residues. Germline V gives CDR1 MNHNS, CDR2 SASEGT. Trimming removed 5 bases from V and 14 bases from J; junction bases left unmatched: 14. CDR3 in amino acids: CASSSGQTQAWTF. DNA of the CDR3: TGTGCCAGCAGTTCGGGACAGACCCAGGCTTGGACCTTC.

The chain recombines TRBV21-1 with TRBJ2-7; the table assigns TRBD2, which was not confirmed against the DNA. TRBV21-1 is an annotated pseudogene. This CDR3 is built from 13 residues. CDR3: CASSTTQPYEQYF. DNA for the CDR3: TGTGCCAGCAGCACGACTCAACCCTACGAGCAGTACTTC.

The chain links TRBV28 to TRBJ2-7; perhaps TRBD2 as D (7 bases). Germline V gene data show CDR1 as MDHEN and CDR2 as SYDVKM. CDR3 length equals 16 residues. Between the trimmed V and J ends, which lost 8 bases and 2 bases, there was a span of 22 bases. The CDR3 DNA reads TGTGCCAGCCAGTTTGGGGGAGGGGGGGGTCCCTACGAGCAGTACTTC. Translating gives CASQFGGGGGPYEQYF.

V usage is TRBV2 and J usage is TRBJ1-2; no clear D gene. The length of the CDR3 is 16 residues. Germline CDR1 is SNHLY and CDR2 is FYNNEI. With 4 bases removed from V and 2 bases from J, the gap between germline ends came to 17 bases. CDR3 sequence reads: CASSGTSVNENYGYTF. For the CDR3, the DNA is TGTGCCAGCAGTGGGACCTCGGTTAACGAGAACTATGGCTACACCTTC.

The rearrangement joins TRBV19 to TRBJ2-3, with TRBD2 matching over 9 bases. Germline CDR1 reads LNHDA; CDR2 reads SQIVND (reference sequence). The CDR3 is made up of 14 amino acids. J was trimmed by 5 bases and V by 7 bases; bases with no gene match: 7. CDR3 region: CASTETSGRDTQYF. CDR3 coding DNA: TGTGCCAGTACAGAGACTAGCGGTAGAGATACGCAGTATTTT. Looking up the rest from reference TRBV19 and TRBJ2-3 gives the full variable domain: DGGITQSPKYLFRKEGQNVTLSCEQNLNHDAMYWYRQDPGQGLRLIYYSQIVNDFQKGDIAEGYSVSREKKESFPLTVTSAQKNPTAFYLCASTETSGRDTQYFGPGTRLTVL.

The rearrangement uses TRBV27 and TRBJ1-2; D is unresolved. The CDR3 contains 14 residues. Germline V gives CDR1 MNHEY, CDR2 SMNVEV (reference sequence). The germline V and J ends were trimmed by 11 bases and 2 bases, with 18 bases remaining between them. The DNA of the CDR3 is TGTGCCTCCGGGGTTGGGTTAGGGAACTATGGCTACACCTTC. It specifies CASGVGLGNYGYTF.

The V call is TRBV27, the J call TRBJ2-2; a weak D match, TRBD1 (6 bases). The V end was cut by 6 bases, the J end by 5 bases, with 16 bases between. The CDR3 loop spans 15 amino acids. The germline V gene encodes CDR1 MNHEY and CDR2 SMNVEV (reference sequence). The CDR3 protein is CASRDRMGGTGELFF. For the CDR3, the DNA is TGTGCCAGCAGAGACAGGATGGGCGGAACCGGGGAGCTGTTTTTT.

V is TRBV5-1 and J is TRBJ2-5, with TRBD1 matching 7 bases. Germline loops: CDR1 SGHRS, CDR2 YFSETQ. The CDR3 is 12 amino acids. With V trimmed by 7 bases and J by 1 base, 1 base remained unmatched. In DNA, the CDR3 is TGCGCCAGCGGGGACAGCCAAGAGACCCAGTACTTC. It encodes CASGDSQETQYF.

The V gene is TRBV11-2, the J gene TRBJ2-5; 8 nucleotides align to TRBD1. Germline loops: CDR1 SGHAT, CDR2 FQNNGV. Germline trimming cut 1 base from V and 5 bases from J; bases unmatched to any gene: 6. The CDR3 is 15 amino acids. The CDR3 reads CASSLAPRGHETQYF. The CDR3 DNA reads as TGTGCCAGCAGCTTAGCTCCCAGGGGGCATGAGACCCAGTACTTC.

The chain has TRBV27 and TRBJ2-2, with 10 nucleotides matching TRBD2. V dropped 6 bases and J dropped 8; count of bases not matched to a gene: 18. Germline lookup yields CDR1 MNHEY and CDR2 SMNVEV (reference sequence). CDR3 length: 18 residues. CDR3 residues: CASSPRQAGGPRPGELFF. Written as DNA, the CDR3 is TGTGCCAGCAGCCCGCGGCAAGCGGGGGGGCCCAGACCGGGGGAGCTGTTTTTT.

The chain has TRBV28 and TRBJ1-3; TRBD1 is a possible D gene (5 bases). The germline V and J ends were trimmed by 6 bases and 6 bases, with 15 bases remaining between them. CDR1 is MDHEN and CDR2 is SYDVKM in the germline V gene. The CDR3 extends over 14 amino acids. The CDR3 sequence is CASSLGGASNTIYF. CDR3 DNA sequence: TGTGCCAGCAGCCTTGGGGGAGCCTCAAACACCATATATTTT.

V is TRBV6-5 and J is TRBJ2-7; D is perhaps TRBD1 (6 bases). This CDR3 region has 15 residues. Germline-derived CDR1 and CDR2 are MNHEY and SVGAGI. Trimming removed 4 bases at V and 0 bases at J, with 13 bases between. The CDR3 is CASSSTGISSYEQYF. Here the CDR3 DNA reads TGTGCCAGCAGTTCTACAGGGATTAGCTCCTACGAGCAGTACTTC.

The chain is built from TRBV18 and TRBJ1-2, with 7 bases aligning to TRBD1. This CDR3 spans 16 amino acids. Germline V lookup: CDR1 KGHSH, CDR2 LQKENI. V gave up 0 bases and J gave up 8 bases; unmatched junction bases: 12. The DNA of the CDR3 is TGTGCCAGCTCACCACCGTCGTCGCCGACAGGGCTCGGCTACACCTTC. It is translated as CASSPPSSPTGLGYTF.

The genes are TRBV7-2 and TRBJ1-3; TRBD1 matches at 7 bases. Trimming cost V 5 bases and J 5 bases; bases outside gene matches: 3. The CDR3 sequence is 13 residues long. Germline V gene sequence: CDR1 SGHTA, CDR2 FQGNSA. DNA for the CDR3: TGTGCCAGCAGCCCGGACAGGCGAAACACCATATATTTT. Translating it yields CASSPDRRNTIYF. Based on the CDR3 plus reference TRBV7-2 and TRBJ1-3, the full variable domain is GAGVSQSPSNKVTEKGKDVELRCDPISGHTALYWYRQSLGQGLEFLIYFQGNSAPDKSGLPSDRFSAERTGGSVSTLTIQRTQQEDSAVYLCASSPDRRNTIYFGEGSWLTVV.